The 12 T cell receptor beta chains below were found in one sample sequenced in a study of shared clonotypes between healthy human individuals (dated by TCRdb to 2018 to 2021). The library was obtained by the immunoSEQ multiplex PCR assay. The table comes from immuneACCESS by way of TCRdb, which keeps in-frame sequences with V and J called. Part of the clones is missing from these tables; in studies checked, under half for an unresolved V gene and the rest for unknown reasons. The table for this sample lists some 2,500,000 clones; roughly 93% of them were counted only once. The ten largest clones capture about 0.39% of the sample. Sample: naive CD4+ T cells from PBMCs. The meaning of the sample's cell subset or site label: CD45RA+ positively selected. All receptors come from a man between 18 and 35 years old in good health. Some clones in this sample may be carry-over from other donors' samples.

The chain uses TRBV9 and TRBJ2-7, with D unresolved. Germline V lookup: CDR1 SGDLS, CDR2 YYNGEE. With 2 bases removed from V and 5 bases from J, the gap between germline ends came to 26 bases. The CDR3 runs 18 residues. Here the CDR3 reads CASSVSPRWSFQTDEQYF. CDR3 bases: TGTGCCAGCAGCGTTTCGCCCCGGTGGAGTTTCCAAACGGACGAGCAGTACTTC.

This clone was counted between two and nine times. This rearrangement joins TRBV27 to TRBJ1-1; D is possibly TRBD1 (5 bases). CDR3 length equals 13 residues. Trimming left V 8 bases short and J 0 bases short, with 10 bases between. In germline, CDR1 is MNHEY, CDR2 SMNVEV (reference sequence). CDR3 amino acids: CASGRTLNTEAFF. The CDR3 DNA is TGTGCCAGCGGTAGGACATTGAACACTGAAGCTTTCTTT.

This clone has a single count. CDR3 nucleotides: TGCAGCGTTGAGGGCCGGGGCTTGGACGAGCAGTACTTC. It is translated as CSVEGRGLDEQYF. This rearrangement joins TRBV29-1 to TRBJ2-7; D tentatively fits TRBD1 or TRBD2 (5 bases each). The CDR3 consists of 13 residues. Per germline, CDR1 SQVTM and CDR2 ANQGSEA. Trimming removed 3 bases from V and 5 bases from J, with 14 bases in between.

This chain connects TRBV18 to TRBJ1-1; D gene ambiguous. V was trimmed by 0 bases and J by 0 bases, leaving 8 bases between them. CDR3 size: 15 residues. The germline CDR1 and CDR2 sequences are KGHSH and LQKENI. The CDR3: CASSPPSMLNTEAFF. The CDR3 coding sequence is TGTGCCAGCTCACCACCTAGTATGTTGAACACTGAAGCTTTCTTT.

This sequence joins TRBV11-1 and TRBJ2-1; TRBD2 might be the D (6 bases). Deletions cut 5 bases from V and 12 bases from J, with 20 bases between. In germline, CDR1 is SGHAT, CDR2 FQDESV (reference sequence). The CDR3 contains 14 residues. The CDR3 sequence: CASSVDGSAGRQFF. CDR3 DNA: TGTGCCAGCAGCGTCGATGGTTCTGCGGGACGGCAGTTCTTC. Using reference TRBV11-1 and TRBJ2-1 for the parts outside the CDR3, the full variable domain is EAEVAQSPRYKITEKSQAVAFWCDPISGHATLYWYRQILGQGPELLVQFQDESVVDDSQLPKDRFSAERLKGVDSTLKIQPAELGDSAMYLCASSVDGSAGRQFFGPGTRLTVL.

For the CDR3, the DNA is TGTGCCAGCAGTTACTCGGTCGTGGACAGGGGGGAGACCCAGTACTTC. Translating it yields CASSYSVVDRGETQYF. The V and J genes are TRBV6-5 and TRBJ2-5; 10 bases align to TRBD1. Germline V gene data show CDR1 as MNHEY and CDR2 as SVGAGI. J gave up 5 bases and V 0 bases, and 6 bases lay outside the gene matches. The CDR3 runs to 16 residues.

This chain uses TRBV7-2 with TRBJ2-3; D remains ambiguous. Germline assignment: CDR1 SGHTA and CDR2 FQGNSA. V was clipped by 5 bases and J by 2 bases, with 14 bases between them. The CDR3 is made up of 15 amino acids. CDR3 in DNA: TGTGCCAGCAGCAAGAAAGGGCAGTACACAGATACGCAGTATTTT. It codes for CASSKKGQYTDTQYF.

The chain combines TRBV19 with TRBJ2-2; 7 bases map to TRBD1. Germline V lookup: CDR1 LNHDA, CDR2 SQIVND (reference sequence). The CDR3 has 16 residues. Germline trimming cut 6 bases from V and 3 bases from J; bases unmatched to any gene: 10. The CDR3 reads CASRSYGQAYTGELFF. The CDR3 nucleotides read TGTGCCAGTAGGTCGTACGGACAGGCCTACACCGGGGAGCTGTTTTTT.

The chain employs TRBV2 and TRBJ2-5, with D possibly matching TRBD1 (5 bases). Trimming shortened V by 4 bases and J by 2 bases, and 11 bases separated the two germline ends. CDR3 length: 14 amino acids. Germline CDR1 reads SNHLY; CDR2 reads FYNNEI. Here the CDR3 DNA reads TGTGCCAGCAGTGTCTCCAGGGCTCAAGAGACCCAGTACTTC. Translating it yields CASSVSRAQETQYF.

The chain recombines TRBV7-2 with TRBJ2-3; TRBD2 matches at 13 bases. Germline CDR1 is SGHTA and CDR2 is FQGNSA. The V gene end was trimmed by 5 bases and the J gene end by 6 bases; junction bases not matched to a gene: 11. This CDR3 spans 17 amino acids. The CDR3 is CASSRRRTSGSADTQYF. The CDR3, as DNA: TGTGCCAGCAGCCGACGACGGACTAGCGGGAGTGCGGATACGCAGTATTTT.

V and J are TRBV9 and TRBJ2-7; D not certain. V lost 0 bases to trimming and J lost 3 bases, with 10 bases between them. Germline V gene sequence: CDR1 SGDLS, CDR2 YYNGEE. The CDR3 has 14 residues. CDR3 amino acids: CASSVAPKGYEQYF. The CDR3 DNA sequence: TGTGCCAGCAGCGTAGCCCCGAAGGGCTACGAGCAGTACTTC.

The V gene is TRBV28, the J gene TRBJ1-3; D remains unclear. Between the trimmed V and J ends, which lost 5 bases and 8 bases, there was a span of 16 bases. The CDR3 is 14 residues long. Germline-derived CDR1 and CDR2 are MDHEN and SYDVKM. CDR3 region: CASSPQALGDTIYF. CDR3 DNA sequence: TGTGCCAGCAGTCCTCAGGCTCTTGGCGACACCATATATTTT.